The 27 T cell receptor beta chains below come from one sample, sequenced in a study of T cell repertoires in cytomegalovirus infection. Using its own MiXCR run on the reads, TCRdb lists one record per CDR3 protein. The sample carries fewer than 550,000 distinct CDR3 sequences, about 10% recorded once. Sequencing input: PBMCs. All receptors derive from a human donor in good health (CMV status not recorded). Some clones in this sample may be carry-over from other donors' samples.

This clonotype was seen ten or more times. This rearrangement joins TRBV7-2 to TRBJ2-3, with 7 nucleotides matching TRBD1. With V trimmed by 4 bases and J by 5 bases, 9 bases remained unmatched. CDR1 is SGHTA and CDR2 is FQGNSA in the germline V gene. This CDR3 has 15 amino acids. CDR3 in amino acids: CASSSKGGRIDTQYF. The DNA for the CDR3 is TGTGCCAGCAGCTCCAAAGGGGGCAGAATAGATACGCAGTATTTT.

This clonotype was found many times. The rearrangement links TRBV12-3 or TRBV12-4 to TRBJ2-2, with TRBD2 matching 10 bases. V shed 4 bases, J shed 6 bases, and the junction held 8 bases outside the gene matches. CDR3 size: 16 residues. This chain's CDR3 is CASSSSGGANPGELFF. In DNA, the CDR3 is TGTGCCAGCAGTTCAAGCGGGGGGGCGAATCCCGGGGAGCTGTTTTTT.

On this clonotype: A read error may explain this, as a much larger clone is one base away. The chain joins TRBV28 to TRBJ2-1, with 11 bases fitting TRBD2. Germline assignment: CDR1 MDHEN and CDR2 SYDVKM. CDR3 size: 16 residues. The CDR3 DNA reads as TGTGCCAGCAGTTCTAGCTTAGCGGGGGGGGGCAATGAGCAGTCCTTC. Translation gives CASSSSLAGGGNEQSF.

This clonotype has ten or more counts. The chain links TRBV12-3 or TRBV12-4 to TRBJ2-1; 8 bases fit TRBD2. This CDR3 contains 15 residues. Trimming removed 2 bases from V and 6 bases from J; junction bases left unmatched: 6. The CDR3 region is CASSLISGALNEQFF. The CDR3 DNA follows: TGTGCCAGCAGTTTAATTAGCGGGGCCCTCAATGAGCAGTTCTTC.

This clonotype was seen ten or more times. CDR3 sequence reads: CASSLDSRVRNGYTF. The CDR3 DNA reads TGTGCCAGCAGCTTAGATTCCCGAGTTCGCAATGGCTACACCTTC. The chain employs TRBV11-2 and TRBJ1-2; D is unresolved. Germline CDR1 and CDR2: SGHAT and FQNNGV. CDR3 length: 15 residues. Trimming cost V 0 bases and J 6 bases, with 14 bases left between them.

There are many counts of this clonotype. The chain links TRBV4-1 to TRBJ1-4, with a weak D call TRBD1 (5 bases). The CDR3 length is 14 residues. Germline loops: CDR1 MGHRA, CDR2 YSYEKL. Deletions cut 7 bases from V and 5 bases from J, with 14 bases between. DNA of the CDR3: TGCGCCAGCACCCCCCCGGGGCTAAATGAAAAACTGTTTTTT. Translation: CASTPPGLNEKLFF.

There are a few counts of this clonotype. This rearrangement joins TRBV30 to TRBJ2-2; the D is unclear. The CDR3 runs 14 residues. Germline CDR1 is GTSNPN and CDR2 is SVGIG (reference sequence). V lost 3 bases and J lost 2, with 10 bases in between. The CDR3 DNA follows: TGTGCCTGGAGGCCGGGCCCAAACACCGGGGAGCTGTTTTTT. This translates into CAWRPGPNTGELFF.

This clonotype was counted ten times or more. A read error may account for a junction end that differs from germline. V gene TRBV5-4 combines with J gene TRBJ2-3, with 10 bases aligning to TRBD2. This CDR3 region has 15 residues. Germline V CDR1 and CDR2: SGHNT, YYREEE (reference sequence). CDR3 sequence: CASSLGGLAKLASTF. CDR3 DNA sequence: TGTGCCAGCAGCTTGGGGGGACTAGCGAAGTTGGCCTCAACGTTT.

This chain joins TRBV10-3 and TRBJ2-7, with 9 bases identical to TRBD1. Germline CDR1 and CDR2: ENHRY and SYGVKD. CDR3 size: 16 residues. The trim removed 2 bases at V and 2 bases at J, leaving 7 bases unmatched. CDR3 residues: CAISERLGQGAYEQYF. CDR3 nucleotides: TGTGCCATCAGTGAGCGGTTGGGACAGGGAGCCTACGAGCAGTACTTC.

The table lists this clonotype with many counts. CDR3 amino acids: CASRVRDPNVGEQYF. The CDR3 DNA reads as TGTGCCAGTAGAGTCCGGGACCCAAATGTAGGTGAGCAGTACTTC. The V call is TRBV19, the J call TRBJ2-7; tentatively, D is TRBD1 or TRBD2 (5 bases each). V was trimmed by 6 bases and J by 7 bases, leaving 22 bases between them. The CDR3 runs to 15 residues. Germline V gives CDR1 LNHDA, CDR2 SQIVND (reference sequence).

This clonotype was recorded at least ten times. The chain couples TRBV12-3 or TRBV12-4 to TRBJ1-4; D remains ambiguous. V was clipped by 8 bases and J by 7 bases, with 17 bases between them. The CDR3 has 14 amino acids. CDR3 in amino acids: CASSGWGVAEKLFF. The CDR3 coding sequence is TGTGCCAGCTCCGGATGGGGAGTCGCTGAAAAACTGTTTTTT.

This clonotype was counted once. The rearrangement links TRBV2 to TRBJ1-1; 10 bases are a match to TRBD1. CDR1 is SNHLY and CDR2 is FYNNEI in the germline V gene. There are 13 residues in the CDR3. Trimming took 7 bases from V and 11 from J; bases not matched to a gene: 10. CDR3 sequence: CASKGQGSGEAFF. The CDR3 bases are TGTGCCAGCAAGGGACAGGGGTCCGGCGAGGCTTTCTTT. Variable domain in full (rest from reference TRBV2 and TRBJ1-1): EPEVTQTPSHQVTQMGQEVILRCVPISNHLYFYWYRQILGQKVEFLVSFYNNEISEKSEIFDDQFSVERPDGSNFTLKIRSTKLEDSAMYFCASKGQGSGEAFFGQGTRLTVV.

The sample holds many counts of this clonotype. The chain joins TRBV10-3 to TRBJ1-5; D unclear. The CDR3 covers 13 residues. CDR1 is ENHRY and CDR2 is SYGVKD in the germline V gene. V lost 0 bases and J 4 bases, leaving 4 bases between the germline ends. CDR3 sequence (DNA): TGTGCCATCAGTGAGTCGGGGAATCAGCCCCAGCATTTT. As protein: CAISESGNQPQHF.

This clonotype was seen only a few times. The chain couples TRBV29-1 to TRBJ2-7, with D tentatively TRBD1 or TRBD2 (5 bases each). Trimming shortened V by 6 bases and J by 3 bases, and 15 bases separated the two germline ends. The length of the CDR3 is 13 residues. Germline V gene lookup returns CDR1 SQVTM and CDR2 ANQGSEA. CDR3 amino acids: CSVVLLGDYEQYF. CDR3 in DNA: TGCAGCGTGGTTCTTTTGGGGGACTACGAGCAGTACTTC.

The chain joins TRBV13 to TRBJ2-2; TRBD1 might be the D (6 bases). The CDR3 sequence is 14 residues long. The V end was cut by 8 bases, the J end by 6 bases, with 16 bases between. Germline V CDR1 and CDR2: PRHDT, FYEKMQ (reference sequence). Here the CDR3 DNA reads TGTGCCAGCCGTAACAGGGAAACGGCCGGGGAGCTGTTTTTT. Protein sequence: CASRNRETAGELFF.

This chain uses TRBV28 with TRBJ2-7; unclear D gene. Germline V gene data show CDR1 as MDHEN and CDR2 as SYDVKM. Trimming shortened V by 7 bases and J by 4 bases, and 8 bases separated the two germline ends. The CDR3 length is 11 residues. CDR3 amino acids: CASTEGYEQYF. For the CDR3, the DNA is TGTGCCAGCACCGAAGGATACGAGCAGTACTTC.

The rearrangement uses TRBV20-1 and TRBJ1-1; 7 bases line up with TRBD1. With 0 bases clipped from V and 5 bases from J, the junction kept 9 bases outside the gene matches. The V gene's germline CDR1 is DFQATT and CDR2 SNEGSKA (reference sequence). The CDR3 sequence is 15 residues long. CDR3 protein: CSARDLKGALTEAFF. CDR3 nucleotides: TGCAGTGCTAGAGATCTTAAGGGGGCCTTAACTGAAGCTTTCTTT.

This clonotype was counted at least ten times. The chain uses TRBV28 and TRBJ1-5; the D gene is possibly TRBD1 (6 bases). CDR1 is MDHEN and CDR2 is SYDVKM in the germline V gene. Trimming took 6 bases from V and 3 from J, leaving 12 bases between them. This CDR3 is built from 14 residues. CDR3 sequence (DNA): TGTGCCAGCAGCTACGGGACACCCAATCAGCCCCAGCATTTT. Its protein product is CASSYGTPNQPQHF.

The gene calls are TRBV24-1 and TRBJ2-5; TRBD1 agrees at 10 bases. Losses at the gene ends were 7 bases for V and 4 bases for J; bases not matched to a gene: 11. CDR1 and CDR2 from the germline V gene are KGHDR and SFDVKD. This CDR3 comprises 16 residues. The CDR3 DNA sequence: TGTGCCACCAGCGAGGGACAGGGGTCCTCCCCAGAGACCCAGTACTTC. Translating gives CATSEGQGSSPETQYF.

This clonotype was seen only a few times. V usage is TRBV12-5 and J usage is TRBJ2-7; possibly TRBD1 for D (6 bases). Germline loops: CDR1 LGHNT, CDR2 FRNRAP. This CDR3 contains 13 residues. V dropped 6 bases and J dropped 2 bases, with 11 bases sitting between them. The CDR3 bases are TGTGCTAGTGGCCTCGGGACACCCTACGAGCAGTACTTC. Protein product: CASGLGTPYEQYF.

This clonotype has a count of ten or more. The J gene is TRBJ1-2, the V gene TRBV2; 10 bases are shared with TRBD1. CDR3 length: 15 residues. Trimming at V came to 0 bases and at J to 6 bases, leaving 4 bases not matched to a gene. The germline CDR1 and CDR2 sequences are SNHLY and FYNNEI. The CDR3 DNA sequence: TGTGCCAGCAGTGAAGCCGACAGGGGGCCCGATGGCTACACCTTC. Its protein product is CASSEADRGPDGYTF.

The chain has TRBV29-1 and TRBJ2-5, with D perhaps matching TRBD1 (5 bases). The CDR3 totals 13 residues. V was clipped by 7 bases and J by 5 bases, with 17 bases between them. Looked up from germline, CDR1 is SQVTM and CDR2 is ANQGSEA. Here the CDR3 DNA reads TGCAGCGGTGTCCGGACAATCGGGGAGACCCAGTACTTC. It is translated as CSGVRTIGETQYF.

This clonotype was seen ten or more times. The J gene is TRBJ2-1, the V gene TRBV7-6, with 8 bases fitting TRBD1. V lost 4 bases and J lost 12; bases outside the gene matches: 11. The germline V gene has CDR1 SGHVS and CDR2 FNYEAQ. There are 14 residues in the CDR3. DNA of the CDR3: TGTGCCAGCAGCTCGCCGGGCCGGGGGACAGGGCAGTTCTTC. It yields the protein CASSSPGRGTGQFF.

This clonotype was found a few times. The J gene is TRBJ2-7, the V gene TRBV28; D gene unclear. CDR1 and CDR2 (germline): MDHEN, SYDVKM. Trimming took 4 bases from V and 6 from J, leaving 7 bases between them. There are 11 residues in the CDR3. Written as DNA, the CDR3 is TGTGCCAGCAGTTCTTACAGCGAGCAGTACTTC. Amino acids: CASSSYSEQYF.

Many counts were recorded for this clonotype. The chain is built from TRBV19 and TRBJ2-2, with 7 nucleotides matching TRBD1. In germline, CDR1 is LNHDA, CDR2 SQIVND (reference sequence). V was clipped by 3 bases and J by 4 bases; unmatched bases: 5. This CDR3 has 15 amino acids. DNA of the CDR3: TGTGCCAGTAGTATCGACAGGGAATTCACCGGGGAGCTGTTTTTT. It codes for CASSIDREFTGELFF.

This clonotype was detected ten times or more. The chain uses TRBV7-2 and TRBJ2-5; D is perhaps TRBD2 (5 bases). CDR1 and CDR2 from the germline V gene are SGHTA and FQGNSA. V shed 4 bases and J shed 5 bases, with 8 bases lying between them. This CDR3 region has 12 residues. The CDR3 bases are TGTGCCAGCAGCTGGGAGAGGGAGACCCAGTACTTC. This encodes CASSWERETQYF.

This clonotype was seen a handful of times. The CDR3 bases are TGTGCCAGCGGGGCGGGGGGTCCCTACAATGAGCAGTTCTTC. Encoded protein: CASGAGGPYNEQFF. This chain uses TRBV7-3 with TRBJ2-1; TRBD2 agrees at 8 bases. The CDR3 sequence is 14 residues long. Germline V gene data show CDR1 as SGHTA and CDR2 as FQGTGA. Trimming cost V 8 bases and J 2 bases; bases outside gene matches: 5.